The 12 T cell receptor beta chains in this list originate from one sample, sequenced in a study of OX40 agonist ivuxolimab in advanced cancers. Generated by immunoSEQ multiplex PCR, the TCRdb table keeps only in-frame clones and is missing some. The sample carries roughly 90,000 clones, approximately 91% recorded once. Source: CD4+ or CD8+ T cells sorted from blood, taken in a trial of the OX40 agonist ivuxolimab. The receptors derive from an adult with an advanced solid tumor such as melanoma, head and neck, liver or kidney cancer.

This chain uses TRBV7-8 with TRBJ1-2; 10 positions match TRBD1. This CDR3 has 15 residues. CDR1 is SGHVS and CDR2 is FQNEAQ in the germline V gene. V trimming: 1 base; J trimming: 5 bases; junction bases outside the gene matches: 4. The CDR3: CASSLGGQGTYGYTF. In DNA form, the CDR3 reads TGTGCCAGCAGCTTAGGGGGACAGGGGACATATGGCTACACCTTC.

This clone was seen only once. The V gene is TRBV19, the J gene TRBJ2-3; D ambiguous. V was shortened by 6 bases and J by 3 bases, with 13 bases between the two germline ends. Germline CDR1 LNHDA, CDR2 SQIVND (reference sequence). The CDR3 totals 14 residues. DNA for the CDR3: TGTGCCAGTAGGGAGCTTGGTCCAACAGATACGCAGTATTTT. This translates into CASRELGPTDTQYF.

The rearrangement joins TRBV9 to TRBJ2-1; D possibly corresponds to TRBD1 (5 bases). V dropped 0 bases and J dropped 3 bases, with 13 bases sitting between them. The CDR3 covers 16 residues. Per germline, CDR1 SGDLS and CDR2 YYNGEE. CDR3 region: CASSVEGRGGYNEQFF. The CDR3 coding sequence is TGTGCCAGCAGCGTAGAGGGAAGGGGCGGCTACAATGAGCAGTTCTTC.

This clone was detected only once. The sample has other DNA sequences that encode this CDR3 too. The chain recombines TRBV28 with TRBJ2-7, with D possibly matching TRBD2 (5 bases). Germline V gene data show CDR1 as MDHEN and CDR2 as SYDVKM. V lost 2 bases to trimming and J lost 1 base, with 6 bases between them. The CDR3 loop spans 13 amino acids. The CDR3 coding sequence is TGTGCCAGCAGTTTAGGGAGATCCTACGAGCAGTACTTC. Amino acids: CASSLGRSYEQYF.

This chain joins TRBV6-1 and TRBJ1-1; TRBD1 is a possible D gene (6 bases). The V gene's germline CDR1 is MNHNS and CDR2 SASEGT. Between the trimmed V and J ends, which lost 2 bases and 6 bases, there was a span of 25 bases. The CDR3 extends over 18 amino acids. CDR3 protein: CASSETGPKRGGKPEAFF. The CDR3 nucleotides read TGTGCCAGCAGTGAAACAGGGCCCAAACGGGGTGGTAAACCTGAAGCTTTCTTT.

V usage is TRBV4-2 and J usage is TRBJ1-3; 8 bases match TRBD1. The CDR3 totals 14 residues. V was pared by 3 bases and J by 10 bases, with 8 bases of the junction left unmatched. CDR1 is LGHNA and CDR2 is YNFKEQ in the germline V gene. In DNA form, the CDR3 reads TGTGCCAGCAGCCAGTATCGGACAGGGAGTACCATATATTTT. Translated, it gives CASSQYRTGSTIYF.

This clone was observed a handful of times. This chain uses TRBV4-1 with TRBJ1-2; no firm D call. Germline V gives CDR1 MGHRA, CDR2 YSYEKL. The ends were cut back, 0 bases at V and 7 bases at J, with 9 bases in the middle. The CDR3 totals 13 residues. In nucleotides, the CDR3 is TGCGCCAGCAGCCAAGATCGAGGGTTTGGCTACACCTTC. Translated, it gives CASSQDRGFGYTF.

J is TRBJ2-1 and V is TRBV19; perhaps TRBD2 as D (6 bases). V was cut by 5 bases and J by 11 bases, with 25 bases left in between. Germline CDR1 reads LNHDA; CDR2 reads SQIVND (reference sequence). This CDR3 has 16 amino acids. The CDR3 nucleotides are TGTGCCAGTAGTGGTACCGGGACTCCGACCCCAGGAAAGCAGTTCTTC. This gives the protein CASSGTGTPTPGKQFF.

V is TRBV5-6 and J is TRBJ2-7; the match to TRBD1 covers 9 bases. Germline CDR1 SGHDT, CDR2 YYEEEE. The CDR3 has 14 residues. The V gene end was trimmed by 2 bases and the J gene end by 6 bases; junction bases not matched to a gene: 6. CDR3 residues: CASSFGTGFVEQYF. For the CDR3, the DNA is TGTGCCAGCAGCTTCGGGACAGGGTTCGTCGAGCAGTACTTC.

This chain connects TRBV11-2 to TRBJ2-3, with D hard to call. The germline V gene has CDR1 SGHAT and CDR2 FQNNGV. CDR3 length equals 15 residues. Trimming removed 2 bases at V and 0 bases at J, with 9 bases between. Here the CDR3 reads CASSLTISSTDTQYF. The CDR3 nucleotides read TGTGCCAGCAGCTTAACTATTTCCAGCACAGATACGCAGTATTTT.

The chain combines TRBV6-5 with TRBJ2-7; TRBD1 agrees at 9 bases. This CDR3 spans 14 amino acids. The ends lost 6 bases at V and 2 bases at J; junction bases unmatched: 5. CDR1 is MNHEY, CDR2 SVGAGI, per germline. The CDR3 region has the DNA TGTGCCAGCAGCCAGTGGGACAGGGCCTACGAGCAGTACTTC. Translation gives CASSQWDRAYEQYF.

V usage is TRBV4-2 and J usage is TRBJ2-2; possible D gene TRBD2, 5 bases. V was shortened by 4 bases and J by 0 bases, with 15 bases between the two germline ends. Per the germline V gene, CDR1 is LGHNA and CDR2 is YNFKEQ. CDR3 size: 17 residues. CDR3 residues: CASSPQQFGANTGELFF. CDR3 DNA: TGTGCCAGCAGCCCCCAACAGTTCGGGGCGAACACCGGGGAGCTGTTTTTT.